A selection of T cell receptor beta chains follows, all from one sample in a study of blood T cell repertoires in COVID-19. The table came from immunoSEQ multiplex PCR; TCRdb's copy has only in-frame clones and leaves some out. The table shows some 130,000 clones, with 86% occurring only once. The sequenced sample consisted of PBMCs or T cells enriched from blood (not recorded which). The receptors stem from a woman in her forties or fifties who had recovered from COVID-19. CDR3s include the opening cysteine and the closing phenylalanine or tryptophan. Fields, in order: V gene, D gene, J gene, clone size, CDR3 protein, CDR3 DNA. A D gene is named only where the DNA matches it firmly. Size is omitted from some rows. Given values are once, few, many or a class for expanded clones.

>TRBV5-4|TRBD2|TRBJ2-7|once
CASSGSGTRGYEQYF
TGTGCCAGCAGCGGATCCGGGACTAGGGGCTACGAGCAGTACTTC
>TRBV6-1|-|TRBJ2-7|-
CASSESRGEQYF
TGTGCCAGCAGTGAGTCCCGGGGAGAGCAGTACTTC
>TRBV18|TRBD1|TRBJ2-7|-
CASSRGTGPYEQYF
TGTGCCAGCTCGCGCGGGACAGGGCCATACGAGCAGTACTTC
>TRBV7-8|-|TRBJ2-3|once
CASISAAERRYTDTQYF
TGTGCCAGCATATCCGCCGCAGAGAGGAGGTATACAGATACGCAGTATTTT
>TRBV5-1|-|TRBJ2-7|-
CASSRDGGEQYF
TGCGCCAGCAGCCGCGACGGGGGCGAGCAGTACTTC
>TRBV18|TRBD2|TRBJ2-5|-
CASSPQNLPSGGTQYF
TGTGCCAGCTCACCACAAAACTTACCCAGCGGGGGGACCCAGTACTTC
>TRBV19|TRBD1|TRBJ1-6|once
CASSNSGTGGSPLHF
TGTGCCAGTAGTAATTCCGGGACAGGAGGCTCACCCCTCCACTTT
>TRBV4-3|-|TRBJ1-3|-
CASSQVPGSGNTIYF
TGCGCCAGCAGCCAAGTGCCGGGCTCTGGAAACACCATATATTTT
>TRBV9|TRBD1|TRBJ1-1|-
CASSPPGQHEAFF
TGTGCCAGCAGCCCCCCGGGACAGCATGAAGCTTTCTTT
>TRBV2|-|TRBJ1-4|once
CASSETGSGEKLFF
TGTGCCAGCAGTGAAACAGGGTCTGGGGAAAAACTGTTTTTT
>TRBV2|TRBD1|TRBJ2-7|-
CASSEQGEPYEQYF
TGTGCCAGCAGTGAACAGGGGGAACCCTACGAGCAGTACTTC
>TRBV19|-|TRBJ1-2|-
CASSIAATINGYGYTF
TGTGCCAGTAGTATAGCCGCGACAATTAACGGCTATGGCTACACCTTC
>TRBV4-1|TRBD2|TRBJ2-1|once
CASSQARDGGGRYEQFF
TGCGCCAGCAGCCAAGCTCGTGACGGGGGGGGCCGATATGAGCAGTTCTTC
>TRBV3-1/TRBV3-2|TRBD1|TRBJ2-3|-
CASSPDRTGSDTQYF
TGTGCCAGCAGCCCTGACCGGACAGGGAGTGATACGCAGTATTTT
>TRBV4-1|TRBD2|TRBJ2-3|-
CASSQDSSGGAGDTQYF
TGCGCCAGCAGCCAAGACTCTAGCGGGGGGGCCGGAGATACGCAGTATTTT
>TRBV11-2|-|TRBJ1-1|-
CASSPGTVDTEAFF
TGTGCCAGCAGCCCCGGGACTGTGGACACTGAAGCTTTCTTT
>TRBV6-1|-|TRBJ2-1|-
CASSEGARSYNEQFF
TGTGCCAGCAGTGAAGGGGCGCGCTCCTACAATGAGCAGTTCTTC
>TRBV23-1|-|TRBJ1-1|-
CASSQGGGTNTEAFF
TGCGCCAGCAGTCAAGGGGGGGGAACTAACACTGAAGCTTTCTTT
>TRBV7-9|-|TRBJ2-7|-
CASSLPSYEQYF
TGTGCCAGCAGCTTACCCTCGTACGAGCAGTACTTC
>TRBV10-2|TRBD1|TRBJ2-2|-
CASRTTGQTYTGELFF
TGCGCCAGCAGAACCACGGGACAGACCTACACCGGGGAGCTGTTTTTT
>TRBV7-9|TRBD2|TRBJ2-1|-
CASSLAGGNEQFF
TGTGCCAGCAGCTTAGCGGGGGGGAATGAGCAGTTCTTC
>TRBV3-1/TRBV3-2|TRBD2|TRBJ2-1|-
CASSPTGGGSYNEQFF
TGTGCCAGCAGCCCCACTGGCGGGGGCTCCTACAATGAGCAGTTCTTC
>TRBV3-1/TRBV3-2|-|TRBJ2-3|-
CASSYGGSTDTQYF
TGTGCCAGCAGCTATGGCGGAAGCACAGATACGCAGTATTTT
>TRBV9|-|TRBJ2-1|-
CASSDRPGLLNNEQFF
TGTGCCAGCAGCGACCGACCCGGACTGCTCAACAATGAGCAGTTCTTC
>TRBV7-7|TRBD2|TRBJ2-3|-
CASSRTSGATQYF
TGTGCTAGCAGCAGGACTAGCGGGGCTACGCAGTATTTT
>TRBV2|TRBD2|TRBJ2-3|-
CASKQPAGGHRADTQYF
TGTGCCAGCAAACAACCAGCGGGGGGGCATCGGGCAGATACGCAGTATTTT
>TRBV6-1|-|TRBJ1-2|few
CASSEGWGDYGYTF
TGTGCCAGCAGTGAAGGTTGGGGGGACTATGGCTACACCTTC
>TRBV7-9|TRBD1|TRBJ1-3|-
CASSPRQGLNTIYF
TGTGCCAGCAGCCCGCGACAGGGGCTTAACACCATATATTTT
>TRBV5-8|TRBD2|TRBJ2-7|-
CASRTLAGGPVVYEQYF
TGTGCCAGCAGAACCCTAGCGGGGGGGCCAGTAGTCTACGAGCAGTACTTC
>TRBV2|-|TRBJ1-5|-
CASSLATGNQPQHF
TGTGCCAGCAGCTTAGCCACAGGGAATCAGCCCCAGCATTTT
>TRBV19|-|TRBJ1-2|-
CAGSQGLNYGYTF
TGTGCCGGGTCGCAGGGGCTGAACTATGGCTACACCTTC
>TRBV5-1|TRBD1|TRBJ1-1|-
CASSLAGTGTEAFF
TGCGCCAGCAGCTTGGCCGGGACAGGCACTGAAGCTTTCTTT
>TRBV18|-|TRBJ1-2|-
CASSPPDSAVGYTF
TGTGCCAGCTCACCACCCGACTCGGCGGTTGGCTACACCTTC
>TRBV20-1|-|TRBJ2-5|-
CSASGPPVETQYF
TGCAGTGCTAGTGGGCCGCCCGTCGAGACCCAGTACTTC
>TRBV18|TRBD1|TRBJ1-1|-
CASSPRAGGERTEAFF
TGTGCCAGCTCACCACGGGCAGGGGGAGAGAGGACTGAAGCTTTCTTT
>TRBV4-2|TRBD2|TRBJ2-1|-
CASSLHPRGEYNEQFF
TGTGCCAGCAGCCTACACCCGCGGGGGGAATACAATGAGCAGTTCTTC
>TRBV11-2|TRBD1|TRBJ2-2|-
CASSPPGQGATGELFF
TGTGCCAGCAGCCCTCCGGGACAGGGGGCCACCGGGGAGCTGTTTTTT
>TRBV6-2/TRBV6-3|-|TRBJ2-7|-
CASSYKHPTYEQYF
TGTGCCAGCAGTTACAAGCACCCCACCTACGAGCAGTACTTC
>TRBV27|TRBD1|TRBJ2-7|-
CASGDRSSYEQYF
TGTGCCAGCGGGGACAGAAGCTCCTACGAGCAGTACTTC
>TRBV5-1|-|TRBJ2-7|-
CASSQTGLEQYF
TGCGCCAGCAGCCAAACAGGGCTCGAGCAGTACTTC
>TRBV7-3|-|TRBJ2-7|-
CASSSSGDSYEQYF
TGTGCCAGCAGCTCTTCAGGGGACTCCTACGAGCAGTACTTC
>TRBV5-1|-|TRBJ2-7|-
CASALQGNREQYF
TGCGCCAGCGCGCTACAGGGAAATCGCGAGCAGTACTTC
>TRBV11-3|TRBD2|TRBJ2-7|-
CASSGGTSGPYEQYF
TGTGCCAGCAGCGGGGGGACTAGCGGTCCCTACGAGCAGTACTTC
>TRBV7-9|TRBD1|TRBJ2-7|-
CASRDTGTGSSYEQYF
TGTGCCAGCAGAGACACGGGGACAGGGAGCTCCTACGAGCAGTACTTC
>TRBV15|-|TRBJ2-7|-
CATRSRGGGEQYF
TGTGCCACCAGGAGTAGGGGGGGAGGCGAGCAGTACTTC
>TRBV18|-|TRBJ1-4|once
CASSPGESEKLFF
TGTGCCAGCTCACCAGGGGAGAGTGAAAAACTGTTTTTT
>TRBV19|-|TRBJ2-7|few
CASSIGRVSEQYF
TGTGCCAGTAGTATAGGCAGGGTATCCGAGCAGTACTTC
>TRBV19|TRBD2|TRBJ2-1|-
CASSISGGDHNEQFF
TGTGCCAGTAGTATTAGCGGGGGGGACCACAATGAGCAGTTCTTC
>TRBV7-3|-|TRBJ2-1|-
CASSLSGVDNEQFF
TGTGCCAGCAGCTTATCGGGGGTGGACAATGAGCAGTTCTTC
>TRBV2|TRBD2|TRBJ2-3|-
CASSKTSGGGTDTQYF
TGTGCCAGCAGCAAGACTAGCGGGGGAGGCACAGATACGCAGTATTTT
>TRBV24-1|TRBD1|TRBJ2-5|-
CATSDRTGGAETQYF
TGTGCCACCAGTGACCGGACAGGGGGCGCAGAGACCCAGTACTTC
>TRBV5-1|TRBD2|TRBJ2-3|-
CASRMGTSGDTDTQYF
TGCGCCAGCAGGATGGGGACTAGCGGGGACACAGATACGCAGTATTTT
>TRBV3-1/TRBV3-2|-|TRBJ1-5|-
CASSQGTVNQPQHF
TGTGCCAGCAGCCAAGGGACAGTCAATCAGCCCCAGCATTTT
>TRBV20-1|-|TRBJ1-3|-
CSASWGPVQSGNTIYF
TGCAGTGCTAGTTGGGGCCCAGTTCAATCTGGAAACACCATATATTTT
>TRBV19|-|TRBJ2-2|once
CASSISGALSNTGELFF
TGTGCCAGTAGTATATCAGGGGCATTATCAAACACCGGGGAGCTGTTTTTT